This paragraph covers one T cell receptor (beta chain) sequence. This sample is drawn from a study of blood T cell repertoires in COVID-19. Study overall: Sample material is recorded as cDNA or gDNA derived from T cells, B-cell-depleted T cells, or PBMCs.

TCRdb's copy holds only in-frame clones and misses some; the assay was immunoSEQ multiplex PCR. The table shows 270,000 or so clones, with 84% occurring only once. There are 13 residues in the CDR3. Between the trimmed V and J ends, which lost 1 base and 5 bases, there was a span of 6 bases. Germline values: CDR1 SGHTA, CDR2 FQGNSA. Sequencing was carried out using peripheral blood. This TCR came from a human donor in a cohort sampled during active COVID-19. The chain joins TRBV7-2 to TRBJ1-5; D uncertain. The CDR3, as DNA: TGTGCCAGCAGCTTAGGTCTCTATCAGCCCCAGCATTTT. Its translation: CASSLGLYQPQHF.